This T cell receptor beta chain was retrieved from a study of identical twins (dated by TCRdb to 2016 to 2018). Regarding the complete study: To test whether fetal clonotypes persist, this study deep-sequenced TCR alpha and beta repertoires from monozygotic twins, from unrelated adults of various ages, and from cord blood. To rule out contamination, the twin experiments were replicated at different times with different library preparation protocols.

Overall study results and their limits: Because the same donors could not be followed over many years, the conclusions relied on cross-sectional statistical analysis. Compared with coincidental sharing between unrelated individuals, an excess of low generation-probability sequences was observed among out-of-frame TCR alpha sequences shared between twins. A weaker excess of twin sharing was found in beta out-of-frame sequences because the signal-to-noise ratio was lowered by fewer shared sequences. Invariant T cells such as MAIT and iNKT could partly confound zero-insertion analyses, though diverse VJ usage argued against this for most clonotypes. Recombination models systematically underestimated out-of-frame TCR alpha sharing in monozygotic twins but agreed with sharing between unrelated individuals. Fewer insertions were carried by abundant cord blood beta clonotypes; a weaker similar trend was observed in young adult naive repertoires, while no such trend was observed in memory repertoires.

About this clonotype itself: There is no known antigen for this receptor. Qualities for individual bases were not recorded, and no much larger clone is one base off.

The germline V gene specifies KGHSH as CDR1 and LQKENI as CDR2. CDR3 length: 14 amino acids, cysteine to phenylalanine. Left in the record is the CDR3 DNA by itself, 42 bases read in frame from the first base. V trim: 3 bases; J trim: 2 bases; unmatched bases: 3. All donors were healthy Caucasians. Three pairs of female monozygotic twins, all aged about 18 to 30 years, were included in the twin cohort. RNA for TCR libraries was isolated from peripheral blood mononuclear cells. The library was prepared using 5' RACE. Sequencing was performed on an Illumina HiSeq 2000. Template switching added a universal primer binding site, and the final cDNA carried a unique molecular identifier that allowed TCR cDNA molecules to be counted accurately. Specific primers in the conserved constant-segment region were used to synthesize first-strand cDNA for the TCR alpha and beta chains. To control for contamination, every cDNA library was double barcoded, receiving both a SMART-Mk sample barcode and Illumina barcodes. TruSeq adapter sequences along with Illumina sample barcodes were introduced in two successive PCR steps. TCR alpha and beta cDNA libraries were sequenced on the Illumina HiSeq platform with custom primers. Turning to the authors' computational methods: Raw reads were processed with MiGEC to extract unique molecular identifiers, and MiXCR was used to determine CDR3 positions. For each individual, recombination models were inferred using an EM algorithm with the repgenHMM and IGoR tools. Shared clonotypes were analyzed with the tcR package in R, and sharing was normalized by the product of cloneset sizes. Out-of-frame nonproductive sequences were analyzed to study raw recombination free of thymic and clonal selection effects. The public reads were reanalyzed by TCRdb: fastp trimming at Q25, MiXCR alignment, in-frame beta chains only. CDR3 protein sequences are deduplicated, and each keeps its most common genes and DNA. The V and J calls and clone size come from TCRdb's table, not from the authors' own analysis. Recorded for this sample are hundreds of thousands of distinct CDR3 sequences; roughly 18% of them occurred a single time. In total, the top ten clones hold about an eighth of the sample.

This sample was shared with a second study, whose subject was T cells expressing NK-cell markers. Taken from the second paper: Three sorted T-cell subsets (CD3+CD56+NKG2C+, CD3+CD56+NKG2C- and CD3+CD56-NKG2C+) from fewer than 10 donors had their TCR beta-chain repertoires profiled. Of the eight sequenced donors, seven were found to be HCMV-seropositive and one was found to be HCMV-seronegative. To restrict sorting to alphabetaTCR-expressing T cells, an anti-gammadeltaTCR antibody was added in several experiments. In roughly six donors, the dominant CD3+CD56+NKG2C+ clonotypes ranked among the top 10 CD8+ clonotypes, making up 1.0-7.0% of CD8+ T cells. Those dominant clonotypes were again the most abundant among CD3+CD56-NKG2C+ cells in several donors, at about 25-60.1%. Whether the expanded NKG2C-expressing T cell clones were specific for HCMV antigens remained unclear. All eight donors whose samples were sequenced were randomly selected healthy volunteers, three of them men and five women. A commercial ELISA kit detecting HCMV-specific IgG in serum was used to determine HCMV serostatus. For about 6 donors, bulk peripheral blood T-cell repertoires were additionally sequenced from unsorted PBMC. MIGEC was used to demultiplex reads and group reads by UMI, and MiTCR was used to assemble and quantify clonotypes. To exclude erroneous sequences, only TCR cDNA sequences supported by at least two reads were retained. The tcR package was used for downstream repertoire analysis, and clonotypes were matched between fractions using CDR3 nucleotide sequence together with V segment. Antigen specificity was annotated against VDJdb with VDJmatch, allowing one amino acid substitution in CDR3.

In this chain, TRBV18 is recombined with TRBJ2-7; 8 of the junction bases match TRBD1. The receptor's source is a woman between 18 and 29 years old in good health. Sequencing was carried out using PBMCs. The DNA is as follows: TGTGCCAGCTCACCCGGGGGACAGGCCTACGAGCAGTACTTC. Translation gives CASSPGGQAYEQYF.